This record covers a single T cell receptor beta chain. This entry comes from a study of cytomegalovirus exposure and HLA in healthy donors. Amplification used 60 Vbeta primers and 13 Jbeta primers. Data came from immunoSEQ multiplex PCR; TCRdb stores just in-frame clones and leaves some out. The data hold around 170,000 clones, with roughly 76% observed a single time. Trimming removed 0 bases from V and 6 bases from J, with 15 bases in between. Germline V gives CDR1 MNHEY, CDR2 SVGAGI. This CDR3 has 16 residues. J is TRBJ2-1 and V is TRBV6-5, with a possible D match to TRBD2 (6 bases). The sample comprised PBMCs. The clonotype originates from a man aged 35 to 55 in good health and CMV-seropositive. CDR3 region: CASSYSRTTGGNEQFF. DNA for the CDR3: TGTGCCAGCAGTTACTCTCGGACAACCGGGGGCAATGAGCAGTTCTTC.